Listed below are T cell receptor beta chains from one sample, sequenced in a study of blood T cell repertoires in COVID-19. Generated by immunoSEQ multiplex PCR, the TCRdb table keeps only in-frame clones and is missing some. This table has tens of thousands of clones, approximately 85% appearing once. The specimen sequenced was peripheral blood. Every receptor here comes from a human donor in a cohort sampled during active COVID-19. The CDR3 runs from the conserved cysteine through the conserved F or W. Fields, in order: CDR3 protein, J gene, V gene.

CASTGVTDTQYF	TRBJ2-3	TRBV7-2
CASSQDETGRRNQPQHF	TRBJ1-5	TRBV4-1
CASSPQGLAGAQETQYF	TRBJ2-5	TRBV18
CSVGQGSPQETQYF	TRBJ2-5	TRBV29-1
CASSFSGGGTQYF	TRBJ2-3	TRBV28
CASSFYTNQPQHF	TRBJ1-5	TRBV28
CASNLEGQGSNEQFF	TRBJ2-1	TRBV6-5
CATSPQGYNEQFF	TRBJ2-1	TRBV24-1
CASSSGTGMETQYF	TRBJ2-5	TRBV11-3
CASSQEVVGGNTEAFF	TRBJ1-1	TRBV4-2
CASSPSGGSTGGYTF	TRBJ1-2	TRBV7-6
CSASSGVNQPQHF	TRBJ1-5	TRBV20-1
CASSHGQPYEQYF	TRBJ2-7	TRBV6-6
CSASGYNEQFF	TRBJ2-1	TRBV20-1
CASTNHRGLAVNSYEQYF	TRBJ2-7	TRBV11-2
CASSYSRQGRYEQYF	TRBJ2-7	TRBV6-5
CASSGEGRTGELFF	TRBJ2-2	TRBV2
CSVVQGGEGYTF	TRBJ1-2	TRBV29-1
CASSFGTWGREQYF	TRBJ2-7	TRBV28
CASSPFALPGSSGYSNQPQHF	TRBJ1-5	TRBV18
CAITTGLPYEQYF	TRBJ2-7	TRBV10-3
CASSSGLARLTSYNEQFF	TRBJ2-1	TRBV7-2
CASSKKLTGVNEKLFF	TRBJ1-4	TRBV13
CASRQGYGEKLFF	TRBJ1-4	TRBV12-3/TRBV12-4
CASSQPGQAYEQYF	TRBJ2-7	TRBV4-1
CASSLGPGGNTEAFF	TRBJ1-1	TRBV11-3
CAWSLSGYEQYF	TRBJ2-7	TRBV30
CASSEAQFRAGTPYEQYF	TRBJ2-7	TRBV6-1
CASSLAVTSGGTDTQYF	TRBJ2-3	TRBV5-5
CAISARQGAGDGYTF	TRBJ1-2	TRBV10-3
CASSVGGGGPYNEQFF	TRBJ2-1	TRBV9
CASRSTGEYSMVNTEAFF	TRBJ1-1	TRBV5-6
CASSLGGDSPLHF	TRBJ1-6	TRBV6-5
CASSQLASRETQYF	TRBJ2-5	TRBV27
CASSRQRDQETQYF	TRBJ2-5	TRBV4-2
CASSSMNTGELFF	TRBJ2-2	TRBV7-8
CAWTPEGWQETQYF	TRBJ2-5	TRBV30
CASSSSVYSNQPQHF	TRBJ1-5	TRBV7-2
CSAGGRRELFF	TRBJ2-2	TRBV20-1
CASLHRGRGTDEQFF	TRBJ2-1	TRBV6-5
CASSMGGYEQYF	TRBJ2-7	TRBV5-1
CASSLESSYNEQFF	TRBJ2-1	TRBV5-1
CASSPREYNEQFF	TRBJ2-1	TRBV18
CASSRGAPGGSYNEQFF	TRBJ2-1	TRBV7-3
CASSPRGSPYEQYF	TRBJ2-7	TRBV3-1/TRBV3-2
CASLLAGVYEQYF	TRBJ2-7	TRBV12-3/TRBV12-4
CASSLVALETQYF	TRBJ2-5	TRBV7-9
CASSRQVDYEQYF	TRBJ2-7	TRBV11-1
CASERGGTDTQYF	TRBJ2-3	TRBV9
CASSLNPSGSSYEQYF	TRBJ2-7	TRBV5-5
CASSFLTGLAAYNEQFF	TRBJ2-1	TRBV11-2
CASRVDRFLLQHF	TRBJ1-5	TRBV28
CASSTRHGGGSYNEQFF	TRBJ2-1	TRBV6-2/TRBV6-3
CASSPSRGDGYTF	TRBJ1-2	TRBV18